This paragraph covers one TCR beta chain sequence. This specimen comes from a study of Ad26.COV2.S vaccination and SARS-CoV-2 variants. Looking at the study overall: Into the muscle, Ad26.COV2.S was dosed once or twice, 56 days apart.

TCRdb keeps only in-frame clones here, not all; method: immunoSEQ multiplex PCR. Of roughly 700,000 clones listed, about 89% are singletons. Treatment meaning: roughly 19 received Ad26.COV2.S at low or high dose, single or two shots; 5 received placebo; per-sample allocation not given. All samples were drawn on day 63, counting from the first vaccine or placebo injection. The receptor comes from a person aged 18 to 59 who received the Ad26.COV2.S COVID-19 vaccine or a placebo. Sequences were derived from peripheral blood, sampled in a trial of Ad26.COV2.S vaccine versus placebo.

The CDR3 spells CASSEALGAGADTQYF. The CDR3 DNA sequence: TGTGCCAGCAGTGAAGCGCTGGGGGCTGGCGCAGATACGCAGTATTTT. The chain couples TRBV6-1 to TRBJ2-3, with a weak D call TRBD1 (6 bases). Between the trimmed V and J ends, which lost 0 bases and 4 bases, there was a span of 14 bases. Per the germline V gene, CDR1 is MNHNS and CDR2 is SASEGT. The length of the CDR3 is 16 residues.